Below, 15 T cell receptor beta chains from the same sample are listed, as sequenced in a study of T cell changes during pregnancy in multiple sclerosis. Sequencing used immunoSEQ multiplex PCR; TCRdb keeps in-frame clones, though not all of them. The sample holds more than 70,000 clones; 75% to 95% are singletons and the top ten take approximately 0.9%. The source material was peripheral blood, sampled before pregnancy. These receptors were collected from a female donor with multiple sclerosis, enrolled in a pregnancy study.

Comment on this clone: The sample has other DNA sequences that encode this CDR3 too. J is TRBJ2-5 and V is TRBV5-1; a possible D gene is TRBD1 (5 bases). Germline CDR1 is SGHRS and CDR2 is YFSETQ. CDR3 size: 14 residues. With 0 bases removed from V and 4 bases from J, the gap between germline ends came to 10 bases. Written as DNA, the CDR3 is TGCGCCAGCAGCTTGGCAGGGCAGGGAGAGACCCAGTACTTC. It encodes CASSLAGQGETQYF.

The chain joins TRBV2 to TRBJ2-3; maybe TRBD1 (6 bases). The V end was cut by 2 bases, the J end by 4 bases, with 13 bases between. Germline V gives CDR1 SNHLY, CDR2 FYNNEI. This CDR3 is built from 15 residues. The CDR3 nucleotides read TGTGCCAGCAGTGAAAGGGGGAATTCTGCAGATACGCAGTATTTT. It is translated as CASSERGNSADTQYF.

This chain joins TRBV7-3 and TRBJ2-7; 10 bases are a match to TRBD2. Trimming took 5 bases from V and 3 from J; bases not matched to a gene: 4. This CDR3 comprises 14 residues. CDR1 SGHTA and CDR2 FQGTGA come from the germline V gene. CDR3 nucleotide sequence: TGTGCCAGCAGCCTCTCTAGCGGGGGCTACGAGCAGTACTTC. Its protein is CASSLSSGGYEQYF. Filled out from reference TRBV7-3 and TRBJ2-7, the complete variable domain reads GAGVSQTPSNKVTEKGKYVELRCDPISGHTALYWYRQSLGQGPEFLIYFQGTGAADDSGLPNDRFFAVRPEGSVSTLKIQRTERGDSAVYLCASSLSSGGYEQYFGPGTRLTVT.

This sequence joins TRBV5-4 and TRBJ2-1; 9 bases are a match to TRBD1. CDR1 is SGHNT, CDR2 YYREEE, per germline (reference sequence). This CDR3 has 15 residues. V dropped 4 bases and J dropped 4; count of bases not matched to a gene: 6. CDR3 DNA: TGTGCCAGCAGCGGCGGACAGGGGAGGTACAATGAGCAGTTCTTC. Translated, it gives CASSGGQGRYNEQFF.

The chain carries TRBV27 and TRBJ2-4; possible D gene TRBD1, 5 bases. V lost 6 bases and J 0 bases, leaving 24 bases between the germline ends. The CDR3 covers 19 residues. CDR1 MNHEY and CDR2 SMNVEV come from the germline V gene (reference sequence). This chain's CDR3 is CASSPVNRQSLIAKNIQYF. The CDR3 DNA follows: TGTGCCAGCAGCCCCGTGAATCGACAGTCCCTTATAGCCAAAAACATTCAGTACTTC.

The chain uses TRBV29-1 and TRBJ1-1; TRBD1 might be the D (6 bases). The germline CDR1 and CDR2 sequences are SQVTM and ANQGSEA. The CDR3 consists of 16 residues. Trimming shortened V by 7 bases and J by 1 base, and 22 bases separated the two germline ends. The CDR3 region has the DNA TGCAGCGCCAAATCAGGACAGCAAGGGGGGAACACTGAAGCTTTCTTT. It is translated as CSAKSGQQGGNTEAFF.

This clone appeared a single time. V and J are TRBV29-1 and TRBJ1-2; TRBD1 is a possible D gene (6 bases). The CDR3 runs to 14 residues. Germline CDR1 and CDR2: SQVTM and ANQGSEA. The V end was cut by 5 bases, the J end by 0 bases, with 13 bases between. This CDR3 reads CSVIRQVANYGYTF. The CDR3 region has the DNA TGCAGCGTTATTCGACAGGTGGCTAACTATGGCTACACCTTC. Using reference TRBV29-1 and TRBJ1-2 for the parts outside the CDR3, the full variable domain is SAVISQKPSRDICQRGTSLTIQCQVDSQVTMMFWYRQQPGQSLTLIATANQGSEATYESGFVIDKFPISRPNLTFSTLTVSNMSPEDSSIYLCSVIRQVANYGYTFGSGTRLTVV.

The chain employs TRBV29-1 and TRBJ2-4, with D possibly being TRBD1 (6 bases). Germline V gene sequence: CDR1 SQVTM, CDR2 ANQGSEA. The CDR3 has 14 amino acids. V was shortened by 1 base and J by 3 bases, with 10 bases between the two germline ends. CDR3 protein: CSVEGARGKNIQYF. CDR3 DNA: TGCAGCGTTGAAGGGGCCAGGGGCAAAAACATTCAGTACTTC.

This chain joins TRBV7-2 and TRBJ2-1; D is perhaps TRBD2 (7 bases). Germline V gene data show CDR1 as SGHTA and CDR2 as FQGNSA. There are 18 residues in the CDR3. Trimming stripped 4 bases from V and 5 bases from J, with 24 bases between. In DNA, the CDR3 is TGTGCCAGCAGCTACCGATGGGGGGGCCGGGGCTTCAACAATGAGCAGTTCTTC. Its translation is CASSYRWGGRGFNNEQFF.

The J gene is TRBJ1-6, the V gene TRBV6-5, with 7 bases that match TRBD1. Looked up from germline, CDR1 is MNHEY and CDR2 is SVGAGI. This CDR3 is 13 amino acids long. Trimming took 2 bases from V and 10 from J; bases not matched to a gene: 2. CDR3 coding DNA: TGTGCCAGCAGTTACGACAGGGTATCACCCCTCCACTTT. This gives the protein CASSYDRVSPLHF.

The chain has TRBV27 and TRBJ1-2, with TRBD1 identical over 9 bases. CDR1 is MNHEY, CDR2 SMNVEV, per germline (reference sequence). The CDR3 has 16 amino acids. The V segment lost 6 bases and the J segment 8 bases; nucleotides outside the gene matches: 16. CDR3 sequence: CASSQLSGQGKRGYTF. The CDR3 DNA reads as TGTGCCAGCAGCCAACTATCGGGACAGGGTAAACGCGGCTACACCTTC.

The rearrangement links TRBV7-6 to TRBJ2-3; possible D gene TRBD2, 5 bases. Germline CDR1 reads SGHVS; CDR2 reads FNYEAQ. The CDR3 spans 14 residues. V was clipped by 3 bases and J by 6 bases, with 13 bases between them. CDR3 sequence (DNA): TGTGCCAGCAGCTTCACCTGGACTCCCGATACGCAGTATTTT. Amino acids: CASSFTWTPDTQYF.

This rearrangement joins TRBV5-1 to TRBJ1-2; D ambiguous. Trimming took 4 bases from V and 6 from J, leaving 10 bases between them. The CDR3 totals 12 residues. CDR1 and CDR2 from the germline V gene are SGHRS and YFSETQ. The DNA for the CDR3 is TGCGCCAGCAGCCCCGCGGGTCATGGCTACACCTTC. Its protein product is CASSPAGHGYTF.

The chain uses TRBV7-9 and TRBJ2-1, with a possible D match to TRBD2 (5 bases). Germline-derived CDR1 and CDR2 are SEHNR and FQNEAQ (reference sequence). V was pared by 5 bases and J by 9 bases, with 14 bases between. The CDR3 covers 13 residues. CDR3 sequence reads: CASSPRRGSEQFF. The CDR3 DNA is TGTGCCAGCAGCCCCCGTCGGGGTTCTGAGCAGTTCTTC.

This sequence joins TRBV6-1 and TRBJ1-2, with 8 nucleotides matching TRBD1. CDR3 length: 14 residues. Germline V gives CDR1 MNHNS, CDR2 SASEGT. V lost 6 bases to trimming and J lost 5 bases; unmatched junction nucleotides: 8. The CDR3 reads CASSLEDRDYGYTF. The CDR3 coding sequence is TGTGCCAGCAGCCTAGAGGACAGGGATTATGGCTACACCTTC.